Below, 31 T cell receptor beta chains from the same sample are listed, as sequenced in a study of blood T cell repertoires in COVID-19. Sequencing used immunoSEQ multiplex PCR; TCRdb keeps in-frame clones, though not all of them. The sample includes 100,000 to 150,000 clones, about 83% seen only once; the top ten take 12%. The sample was peripheral blood. The receptors here all came from a man between 60 and 75 years old with acute or convalescent COVID-19.

The rearrangement uses TRBV3-1 (or the pseudogene TRBV3-2) and TRBJ2-3; 12 bases line up with TRBD2. This CDR3 contains 20 residues. CDR1 LGHDT and CDR2 YNNKEL come from the germline V gene (reference sequence). The ends lost 4 bases at V and 2 bases at J; junction bases unmatched: 16. CDR3: CASSLHPMGLAGGSTDTQYF. CDR3 nucleotide sequence: TGTGCCAGCAGCCTTCACCCGATGGGGCTAGCGGGAGGGTCCACAGATACGCAGTATTTT.

V usage is TRBV10-3 and J usage is TRBJ1-4; D possibly corresponds to TRBD1 (6 bases). The CDR3 extends over 19 amino acids. Trimming cost V 2 bases and J 1 base, with 20 bases left between them. Per the germline V gene, CDR1 is ENHRY and CDR2 is SYGVKD. The CDR3 region has the DNA TGTGCCATCAGTGAGGCCCCAGGGGCTGGGCGTGGAACTAATGAAAAACTGTTTTTT. Translated, it gives CAISEAPGAGRGTNEKLFF.

This sequence joins TRBV15 and TRBJ2-5; a possible D gene is TRBD1 (5 bases). The CDR3 totals 13 residues. Trimming left V 1 base short and J 7 bases short, with 10 bases between. Germline lookup yields CDR1 LNHNV and CDR2 YYDKDF (reference sequence). As DNA, the CDR3 is TGTGCCACCAGCAGAGGGCAGGGTGGGACCCAGTACTTC. Its translation: CATSRGQGGTQYF.

CDR3 nucleotide sequence: TGTGCCAGCAGTTCCCCCATCACCGGGGAGCTGTTTTTT. Its translation is CASSSPITGELFF. V and J are TRBV28 and TRBJ2-2; no definite D call. The germline CDR1 and CDR2 sequences are MDHEN and SYDVKM. With 4 bases removed from V and 4 bases from J, the gap between germline ends came to 7 bases. CDR3 length equals 13 residues.

This clone has only one observation. At the DNA level, this CDR3 is encoded by other sequences in the same sample as well. The chain recombines TRBV7-9 with TRBJ1-6, with 9 bases matching TRBD1. CDR1 and CDR2 from the germline V gene are SEHNR and FQNEAQ (reference sequence). V lost 1 base, J lost 13 bases, and 8 bases stayed unmatched. This CDR3 is 15 amino acids long. CDR3 nucleotides: TGTGCCAGCAGCTTAGGGGCGGGACAGGGTTCGCCCCTCCACTTT. Residues: CASSLGAGQGSPLHF.

The V gene is TRBV9, the J gene TRBJ2-2; 9 bases are a match to TRBD1. After removal of 6 bases from V and 5 bases from J, the junction contained 11 bases not matched to a gene. This CDR3 contains 16 residues. CDR1 and CDR2 from the germline V gene are SGDLS and YYNGEE. CDR3 protein: CASTRTGGMETGELFF. DNA of the CDR3: TGTGCCAGCACCAGAACAGGGGGCATGGAGACCGGGGAGCTGTTTTTT.

This clone turned up a few times. The chain carries TRBV19 and TRBJ1-5; TRBD1 might be the D (6 bases). V was cut by 5 bases and J by 7 bases, with 18 bases left in between. This CDR3 contains 15 residues. CDR1 and CDR2 (germline): LNHDA, SQIVND (reference sequence). CDR3 DNA: TGTGCCAGTAGTGTGGACAGAGGTGGCAGGCAGCCCCAGCATTTT. It codes for CASSVDRGGRQPQHF.

This rearrangement joins TRBV5-4 to TRBJ2-3; 7 bases are a match to TRBD1. This CDR3 comprises 14 residues. Germline-derived CDR1 and CDR2 are SGHNT and YYREEE (reference sequence). V was pared by 6 bases and J by 2 bases, with 6 bases of the junction left unmatched. DNA of the CDR3: TGTGCCAGCACCTCCAGGGGGACCACAGATACGCAGTATTTT. It specifies CASTSRGTTDTQYF.

The chain combines TRBV18 with TRBJ1-5; D unclear. The germline V gene encodes CDR1 KGHSH and CDR2 LQKENI. With 2 bases removed from V and 6 bases from J, the gap between germline ends came to 11 bases. This CDR3 has 14 residues. The CDR3 spells CASSPEAGGQPQHF. The DNA for the CDR3 is TGTGCCAGCTCACCAGAGGCGGGAGGTCAGCCCCAGCATTTT.

The rearrangement links TRBV4-2 to TRBJ1-2; 8 bases map to TRBD1. Trimming removed 8 bases from V and 4 bases from J; junction bases left unmatched: 9. Germline-derived CDR1 and CDR2 are LGHNA and YNFKEQ. This CDR3 has 14 residues. The CDR3 bases are TGTGCCAGCGGTTCGACAGGGGCCGGCTATGGCTACACCTTC. It is translated as CASGSTGAGYGYTF.

This clone has at least ten counts. The chain uses TRBV5-4 and TRBJ2-7, with 10 bases fitting TRBD2. Germline assignment: CDR1 SGHNT and CDR2 YYREEE (reference sequence). The J segment lost 4 bases and the V segment lost 3 bases, leaving 7 bases of the junction unmatched. The CDR3 is 15 residues long. The CDR3 protein is CASSSPSGSLYEQYF. CDR3 DNA: TGTGCCAGCAGCTCCCCTAGCGGGAGTTTGTACGAGCAGTACTTC.

V usage is TRBV24-1 and J usage is TRBJ2-2, with 8 bases lining up with TRBD1. There are 16 residues in the CDR3. Germline V gives CDR1 KGHDR, CDR2 SFDVKD. Trimming at V came to 12 bases and at J to 4 bases, leaving 15 bases not matched to a gene. The DNA for the CDR3 is TGTGCCGCGTCAAAACAGGGGGGTTTCGGCACCGGGGAGCTGTTTTTT. This translates into CAASKQGGFGTGELFF.

The J gene is TRBJ1-5, the V gene TRBV28; 8 bases align to TRBD1. The ends lost 1 base at V and 6 bases at J; junction bases unmatched: 2. CDR1 and CDR2 (germline): MDHEN, SYDVKM. This CDR3 region has 14 residues. The CDR3 loop is CASSLSGGGQPQHF. The CDR3 nucleotides read TGTGCCAGCAGTTTATCAGGGGGCGGTCAGCCCCAGCATTTT.

This chain links TRBV29-1 with TRBJ1-2, with 11 bases identical to TRBD1. The junction had 9 bases not matched to a gene; V was cut back by 4 bases and J by 8 bases. Per the germline V gene, CDR1 is SQVTM and CDR2 is ANQGSEA. The CDR3 loop spans 14 amino acids. The CDR3 DNA reads TGCAGCGTTGCAGGCGGACAGGGGGCGGGAGGCTACACCTTC. This codes for CSVAGGQGAGGYTF.

The rearrangement uses TRBV27 and TRBJ2-7; the match to TRBD1 covers 7 bases. From germline, CDR1 is MNHEY and CDR2 SMNVEV (reference sequence). The V and J ends lost 8 bases and 5 bases, in that order; junction bases with no gene match: 6. The CDR3 is 12 amino acids. The CDR3, as DNA: TGTGCCAGCCGGGGACAGATTAACGAGCAGTACTTC. Amino acids: CASRGQINEQYF.

The chain joins TRBV6-2 or TRBV6-3 to TRBJ2-1; D may be TRBD2 (6 bases). Trimming cost V 2 bases and J 6 bases, with 17 bases left between them. Germline CDR1 and CDR2: MNHEY and SVGEGT. This CDR3 comprises 16 residues. In DNA, the CDR3 is TGTGCCAGCAGTTACCCCCGTGGAGGGAACGGCAATGAGCAGTTCTTC. Amino acids: CASSYPRGGNGNEQFF.

The chain carries TRBV29-1 and TRBJ2-7; TRBD1 matches at 11 bases. CDR1 and CDR2 from the germline V gene are SQVTM and ANQGSEA. The CDR3 loop spans 15 amino acids. The V segment lost 6 bases and the J segment 4 bases; nucleotides outside the gene matches: 11. This CDR3 is CSVRFPGQGGYEQYF. In nucleotides, the CDR3 is TGCAGCGTCCGTTTCCCGGGACAGGGGGGGTACGAGCAGTACTTC.

The gene calls are TRBV18 and TRBJ2-2, with 8 bases aligning to TRBD1. Germline loops: CDR1 KGHSH, CDR2 LQKENI. Trimming removed 3 bases from V and 0 bases from J; junction bases left unmatched: 3. This CDR3 region has 16 residues. The CDR3 sequence is CASSPSGQANTGELFF. In DNA form, the CDR3 reads TGTGCCAGCTCACCCTCGGGACAGGCGAACACCGGGGAGCTGTTTTTT.

This chain links TRBV27 with TRBJ1-1, with D tentatively TRBD1 (5 bases). V lost 5 bases to trimming and J lost 8 bases, with 15 bases between them. Germline lookup yields CDR1 MNHEY and CDR2 SMNVEV (reference sequence). The CDR3 is made up of 13 amino acids. The CDR3, as DNA: TGTGCCAGCAGTCCCTGGACACTCGCGGAAGCTTTCTTT. It is translated as CASSPWTLAEAFF.

V usage is TRBV18 and J usage is TRBJ2-1, with a possible D match to TRBD2 (6 bases). Trimming cost V 2 bases and J 2 bases, with 10 bases left between them. Germline loops: CDR1 KGHSH, CDR2 LQKENI. CDR3 length: 15 residues. Here the CDR3 DNA reads TGTGCCAGCTCACCAGCCGGGACTCCCTACAATGAGCAGTTCTTC. As protein: CASSPAGTPYNEQFF.

This chain connects TRBV18 to TRBJ2-3; D might be TRBD1 (5 bases). Per the germline V gene, CDR1 is KGHSH and CDR2 is LQKENI. Trimming took 2 bases from V and 2 from J, leaving 11 bases between them. The CDR3 extends over 15 amino acids. The CDR3 nucleotides are TGTGCCAGCTCACCAATCACAGGAGCCACAGATACGCAGTATTTT. Its protein is CASSPITGATDTQYF.

This chain joins TRBV28 and TRBJ1-4, with 8 bases matching TRBD1. This CDR3 region has 16 residues. With V trimmed by 4 bases and J by 2 bases, 6 bases remained unmatched. The germline CDR1 and CDR2 sequences are MDHEN and SYDVKM. CDR3 nucleotides: TGTGCCAGCAGTTATTCCGCAGGGGGCACTAATGAAAAACTGTTTTTT. Its protein product is CASSYSAGGTNEKLFF.

The J gene is TRBJ2-3, the V gene TRBV24-1, with 8 bases matching TRBD1. This CDR3 has 17 residues. V gave up 3 bases and J gave up 2 bases; unmatched junction bases: 9. The germline gives CDR1 KGHDR, CDR2 SFDVKD. The CDR3 is CATSDLQGAGVTDTQYF. CDR3 in DNA: TGTGCCACCAGTGATCTCCAGGGGGCCGGGGTCACAGATACGCAGTATTTT.

The chain joins TRBV10-2 to TRBJ1-5, with 8 bases aligning to TRBD1. The V segment lost 8 bases and the J segment 11 bases; nucleotides outside the gene matches: 26. Per germline, CDR1 WSHSY and CDR2 SAAADI. The CDR3 covers 18 residues. The CDR3 loop is CASLTHHVGGQGLGAQHF. Here the CDR3 DNA reads TGCGCCAGCTTAACGCACCACGTTGGCGGACAGGGCTTGGGGGCCCAGCATTTT.

The chain links TRBV6-1 to TRBJ1-2; 7 bases agree with TRBD1. CDR1 MNHNS and CDR2 SASEGT come from the germline V gene. V lost 4 bases to trimming and J lost 3 bases; unmatched junction nucleotides: 14. The CDR3 has 17 amino acids. The CDR3 DNA reads as TGTGCCAGCAGTGGACCGCCGGGACAGCCGATAGACTATGGCTACACCTTC. Translated, it gives CASSGPPGQPIDYGYTF.

This clone is a singleton in its sample. The rearrangement links TRBV6-2 or TRBV6-3 to TRBJ2-7; D unclear. The V gene's germline CDR1 is MNHEY and CDR2 SVGEGT. V was pared by 6 bases and J by 2 bases, with 8 bases between. There are 12 residues in the CDR3. CDR3 DNA sequence: TGTGCCAGCAGCCCCTACGCCTACGAGCAGTACTTC. It is translated as CASSPYAYEQYF.

The genes are TRBV12-3 or TRBV12-4 and TRBJ2-3; D call uncertain. Trimming pared 6 bases from V and 0 bases from J, leaving 7 bases between. The CDR3 loop spans 13 amino acids. Here the CDR3 reads CASSPASTDTQYF. The CDR3 nucleotides read TGTGCCAGCAGCCCAGCGAGCACAGATACGCAGTATTTT.

The rearrangement uses TRBV19 and TRBJ2-7; 9 nucleotides agree with TRBD1. The V gene's germline CDR1 is LNHDA and CDR2 SQIVND (reference sequence). This CDR3 comprises 13 residues. The trim removed 4 bases at V and 3 bases at J, leaving 1 base unmatched. The CDR3 loop reads CASSRDRDYEQYF. DNA for the CDR3: TGTGCCAGTAGTAGGGACAGGGACTACGAGCAGTACTTC. The full variable domain, its missing parts supplied by reference TRBV19 and TRBJ2-7, is DGGITQSPKYLFRKEGQNVTLSCEQNLNHDAMYWYRQDPGQGLRLIYYSQIVNDFQKGDIAEGYSVSREKKESFPLTVTSAQKNPTAFYLCASSRDRDYEQYFGPGTRLTVT.

As DNA, the CDR3 is TGCGCCAGCGGGGTCGGGGGGACACACACTGAAGCTTTCTTT. Translation gives CASGVGGTHTEAFF. The chain uses TRBV4-1 and TRBJ1-1; a possible D gene is TRBD1 (6 bases). Trimming pared 8 bases from V and 3 bases from J, leaving 16 bases between. The CDR3 is 14 residues long. In germline, CDR1 is MGHRA, CDR2 YSYEKL.

The V call is TRBV7-2, the J call TRBJ2-7; 8 positions agree with TRBD2. This CDR3 comprises 15 residues. CDR1 and CDR2 (germline): SGHTA, FQGNSA. V was pared by 2 bases and J by 2 bases, with 5 bases of the junction left unmatched. The CDR3 region has the DNA TGTGCCAGCAGCTTACAACGGGAGGGCCCCTACGAGCAGTACTTC. This codes for CASSLQREGPYEQYF.

The chain carries TRBV5-1 and TRBJ2-1, with D possibly TRBD2 on 5 matching bases. V gave up 3 bases and J gave up 2 bases, with 12 bases separating them. This CDR3 is 15 amino acids long. The germline V gene encodes CDR1 SGHRS and CDR2 YFSETQ. CDR3 residues: CASSSGFRAYNEQFF. The CDR3 region has the DNA TGCGCCAGCAGCTCGGGGTTCCGGGCCTACAATGAGCAGTTCTTC.